This T cell receptor (beta chain) was documented in a study of shared clonotypes between healthy human individuals. Study outcomes and limitations: Larger estimated richness was generally seen in naive subsets than in memory subsets. Among several donors, about 4.6% of naive CD4 clonotypes were found in common.

Clones were sequenced by immunoSEQ multiplex PCR, and TCRdb holds only the in-frame ones, with some missing. The table lists over 300,000 clones, about nine tenths of them singletons, with 15% to 20% in the top ten. The germline V gene has CDR1 SQVTM and CDR2 ANQGSEA. Trimming shortened V by 3 bases and J by 3 bases, and 11 bases separated the two germline ends. This CDR3 comprises 13 residues. There are a few counts of this clone. The target antigen is unknown. This TCR was sampled from a man between 18 and 29 years old in good health. Material: memory CD8+ T cells sorted from blood. The subset: CD45RO+ cells pooled with CCR7-negative TemRA cells. The chain has TRBV29-1 and TRBJ1-2; the D is unclear. CDR3 residues: CSVDGGLDYGYTF. DNA of the CDR3: TGCAGCGTTGACGGCGGGCTCGACTATGGCTACACCTTC.